This T cell receptor (beta chain) was identified during a study of blood T cell repertoires in COVID-19. Study background: Samples of COVID-19 (acute and convalescent) were obtained from the United States, Italy and Spain. PBMCs, B-cell-depleted T cells, or T cells provided the cDNA or gDNA that made up the material.

The germline CDR1 and CDR2 sequences are MGHRA and YSYEKL. V was cut by 4 bases and J by 0 bases, with 9 bases left in between. The CDR3 sequence is 14 residues long. Original processing notes: Using reference gene primer amplification, nucleated cell counts were estimated. This table comes from immunoSEQ multiplex PCR, and its TCRdb copy is limited to in-frame clones, with some not included. Clonal size and the V and J genes are those of that table, whereas D and trimming came from the DNA. The data hold approximately 350,000 clones, with around 88% observed a single time. The chain carries TRBV4-1 and TRBJ1-1; D is unclear. Sequencing was done on a sample of peripheral blood. The sequence came from a young man with active or convalescent COVID-19. DNA of the CDR3: TGCGCCAGCAGCCCAGGACTGGTGAACACTGAAGCTTTCTTT. This codes for CASSPGLVNTEAFF.